Listed below are T cell receptor beta chains from one sample, sequenced in a study of T cells in Graves' hyperthyroidism and ophthalmopathy. MiXCR, run by TCRdb on the multiplex PCR reads, gives a single entry per CDR3 protein. The table has roughly 580,000 distinct CDR3 sequences, 46% seen once; the top ten hold 8.2%. Sequencing input: peripheral blood or thyroid tissue (not recorded which). The source of these receptors is a woman between 18 and 29 years old with Graves' hyperthyroidism. Each CDR3 is given with its conserved first and last residue.

j_gene	v_gene	CDR3aa
TRBJ1-6	TRBV7-8	CASSTTGTDYNSPLHF
TRBJ1-5	TRBV7-8	CASSLQGDSNQPQHF
TRBJ2-7	TRBV20-1	CSARTLRISEQYF
TRBJ2-5	TRBV29-1	CSVLWTVQETQYF
TRBJ1-1	TRBV6-6	CASSQPGLANTEAFF
TRBJ1-5	TRBV15	CATSRDQGPDQPQHF
TRBJ1-1	TRBV20-1	CSAPSDLRGTNTEAFF
TRBJ2-7	TRBV12-3/TRBV12-4	CASPNFTYEQYF
TRBJ1-5	TRBV24-1	CASSDPDLSQPQHF
TRBJ2-5	TRBV20-1	CSARRLAGDWGQETQYF
TRBJ1-1	TRBV7-9	CASRQGPSTEAFF
TRBJ1-4	TRBV10-3	CAISYPPDVPTNEKLFF
TRBJ1-5	TRBV7-2	CASSVTRLGGNQPQHF
TRBJ1-1	TRBV7-9	CASSGRTSFTEAFF
TRBJ1-1	TRBV19	CASIGSYHFNTEAFF
TRBJ1-5	TRBV4-2	CASSPNTGANQPQHF
TRBJ1-4	TRBV7-9	CASSLLDNEKLFF
TRBJ1-5	TRBV19	CASSILGFDQPQHF
TRBJ2-5	TRBV20-1	CSATPPETQYF
TRBJ1-1	TRBV5-4	CASSTQGEGLPFF
TRBJ2-5	TRBV15	CATSRGRETQYF